This TCR beta chain appears in the sequencing data of a study of PD-L1 blockade in urothelial cancer (dated by TCRdb to 2016 to 2017). As for the study more broadly: Every patient began therapy around 2014 and was given atezolizumab 1,200 mg intravenously every 3 weeks. About 85% of the 29 patients were identified as males with urothelial cancer of bladder origin, and a prior smoking history was reported by 18 of 29 patients. Durable clinical benefit was defined as a progression-free survival longer than 6 months, and TCR features were additionally tested against progression-free survival and overall survival. Pretreatment blood TCR-seq was available for twenty-nine patients, at least one posttreatment blood collection was obtained for around 25 patients, and tumor TCR-seq was available for around 25 patients. Blood samples were analyzed at two time points: 3 weeks after treatment start (second dose) and 6 weeks after treatment start. An ECOG performance status of 0 or 1 was recorded for the patients, and 0 to 3 prior chemotherapy regimens had been received by the patients. A median of around 150,000 T cells and approximately 86,000 unique TCRs was obtained from blood samples, and a median clonality of 0.080 was observed. In the same patients who had TCR sequencing, pretreatment tumors also underwent whole exome sequencing and RNA sequencing. Roughly 10 patients achieved durable clinical benefit and fewer than 25 did not. The study, an exploratory multi-omic analysis, examined somatic, immune and clinical correlates of response to PD-L1 blockade with atezolizumab in urothelial cancer. Pretreatment tumor samples, along with matched peripheral blood serially collected before and after atezolizumab treatment, were subjected to TCR sequencing.

Overall results and qualifications from the work: Small sample size (n of about 30) and many exploratory analyses mean the results are intended to be hypothesis-generating. At 3 weeks after the start of treatment, tumor-associated TCR clones in peripheral blood had expanded more in patients with durable benefit (n of about 21, p = 0.022). A pretreatment peripheral blood TCR clonality below the median was linked to improved progression-free and overall survival.

Reading the germline V gene gives CDR1 SGHVS and CDR2 FQNEAQ. The germline V end is reduced by 1 base and the J end by 2 bases; junction bases left unmatched: 7. From cysteine to phenylalanine, the CDR3 is 16 amino acids long. Left in the record is the CDR3 DNA by itself, 48 bases read in frame from the first base. As to this clone: The antigen it binds to is not known. No quality values exist for individual bases; no much larger clone is one base distant.

The time point label for this specimen denotes: peripheral blood 6 weeks after treatment start. A total of about 31 patients with locally advanced or metastatic urothelial carcinoma, treated at Memorial Sloan Kettering on a trial protocol, made up the cohort. Peripheral blood mononuclear cells were collected pretreatment and during treatment, with between 1 and 8 total time points per patient. The Qiagen DNeasy Blood extraction kit was used to purify genomic DNA from total PBMCs and from tumor samples. Collected pretreatment and during treatment, PBMCs were isolated and stored as previously described. Synthetic TCR analog templates were spiked into each PCR so that absolute template abundance could be estimated from read counts. TCRbeta CDR3 regions were amplified from genomic DNA with bias-controlled V and J gene primers using the immunoSEQ assay. Sequencing of rearranged TCRbeta segments was done at approximately 20X coverage. Per the authors' processing: Sequencing errors were corrected by clustering, and CDR3s were annotated against IMGT so that V, D and J genes could be assigned. Out-of-frame and stop-codon sequences were excluded, and only productive TCRbeta rearrangements were used in downstream analyses. Clonality was calculated as one minus the Shannon entropy normalized by the log of the number of unique productive sequences. Clones differing between time points or between blood and tumor were identified by Fisher's exact test with Benjamini-Hochberg correction at adjusted p below 0.01. Sourced from immuneACCESS, this table was stored by TCRdb with only in-frame sequences that have V and J called. A share of the clones is absent; for the studies checked, an unresolved V gene accounts for under half, and the remainder has no known explanation. The V and J calls and clone size were taken over from that table, and D and trimming were inferred from the DNA. Recorded for this sample are tens of thousands of clones; about 91% of them occurred a single time. Clones ranked in the top ten supply over 0.7% of the sample.

This TCR derives from a woman at least 80 years old with urothelial cancer. The material was PBMCs, obtained around atezolizumab (anti-PD-L1) treatment. This chain is built from TRBV7-8 and TRBJ1-2, with TRBD1 matching 7 junction bases. The CDR3 region reads CASSLVPSRGNYGYTF. The bases read TGTGCCAGCAGCTTAGTCCCTTCCAGGGGGAACTATGGCTACACCTTC. Outside the CDR3, residues come from the reference TRBV7-8 and TRBJ1-2 proteins, so the full variable domain is: GAGVSQSPRYKVAKRGQDVALRCDPISGHVSLFWYQQALGQGPEFLTYFQNEAQLDKSGLPSDRFFAERPEGSVSTLKIQRTQQEDSAVYLCASSLVPSRGNYGYTFGSGTRLTVV.